This TCR beta chain derives from a study of molecular identifiers for immune sequencing clone quantification. There are 16 residues in the CDR3. CDR1 SEHNR and CDR2 FQNEAQ come from the germline V gene (reference sequence). With 4 bases clipped from V and 8 bases from J, the junction kept 13 bases outside the gene matches. For this clonotype: What it binds is not known.

Methods described previously, with TCR primers listed, were used for bulk TCR libraries. TCRdb recomputed calls from the PCR reads with MiXCR, one row per CDR3 protein. This table holds fewer than 350,000 distinct CDR3 sequences, about 23% found once. Notes on the study in general: Sharing of a barcode by identical TCR molecules could cause highly expanded clone sizes to be underestimated. Researchers reportedly could pick up spiked Jurkat TCR RNA from one cell mixed into roughly 1 million naive cells.

Sequencing used naive CD8+ T cells from blood, with Jurkat cell RNA spiked in. Subset of the sample: FACS-sorted CD8+CD4-CCR7+CD45RA+ naive T cells. This sequence originates from a human donor in good health. Some libraries in this study had Jurkat cell RNA spiked in. This rearrangement joins TRBV7-9 to TRBJ1-4; 7 nucleotides line up with TRBD1. The chain's CDR3 is CASSSIGAGGQEKLFF. For the CDR3, the DNA is TGTGCCAGCAGCTCCATTGGGGCAGGGGGTCAAGAAAAACTGTTTTTT.